These T cell receptor beta chains were read from a single sample in a study of blood T cell dynamics during melanoma immunotherapy. Profiling relied on immunoSEQ multiplex PCR, and the TCRdb table lists in-frame clones only, not all of them. The sample has 500 or so clones, just over 75% seen once. The sequences come from CD8+ T cells from blood, collected from a patient treated with checkpoint blockade. The source is a human donor with melanoma. The CDR3 runs from the conserved cysteine through the conserved F or W. D genes are given only for firm matches. Rows give clone size only sometimes, using once, few, many, or a class for an expanded clone.

d_gene: .; v_gene: TRBV21-1; j_gene: TRBJ1-5; abundance: .; CDR3aa: CASSKGWRGEGQPQHF; CDR3nt: TGTGCCAGCAGCAAGGGTTGGAGGGGCGAAGGGCAGCCCCAGCATTTT
d_gene: TRBD1; v_gene: TRBV7-9; j_gene: TRBJ1-1; abundance: .; CDR3aa: CASSSEGQGARTEAFF; CDR3nt: TGTGCCAGCAGCTCAGAGGGACAGGGGGCGCGCACTGAAGCTTTCTTT
d_gene: TRBD1; v_gene: TRBV10-2; j_gene: TRBJ1-2; abundance: .; CDR3aa: CASSEDRGNYGYTF; CDR3nt: TGCGCCAGCAGTGAGGACAGGGGTAACTATGGCTACACCTTC
d_gene: .; v_gene: TRBV15; j_gene: TRBJ1-3; abundance: .; CDR3aa: CATSRTRSLSGNTIYF; CDR3nt: TGTGCCACCAGCCGGACACGGAGTCTCTCTGGAAACACCATATATTTT
d_gene: .; v_gene: TRBV6-1; j_gene: TRBJ2-7; abundance: .; CDR3aa: CASNGGTDYEQYF; CDR3nt: TGTGCCAGCAATGGCGGGACAGACTACGAGCAGTACTTC
d_gene: .; v_gene: TRBV6-6; j_gene: TRBJ1-1; abundance: .; CDR3aa: CASSYTALNTEAFF; CDR3nt: TGTGCCAGCAGTTACACGGCTTTGAACACTGAAGCTTTCTTT
d_gene: .; v_gene: TRBV7-9; j_gene: TRBJ2-7; abundance: .; CDR3aa: CASSLVQGSYEQYF; CDR3nt: TGTGCCAGCAGCTTAGTCCAGGGCTCCTACGAGCAGTACTTC
d_gene: .; v_gene: TRBV6-6; j_gene: TRBJ1-3; abundance: .; CDR3aa: CASARPRNTIYF; CDR3nt: TGTGCCAGCGCAAGACCTAGAAACACCATATATTTT
d_gene: .; v_gene: TRBV6-1; j_gene: TRBJ2-2; abundance: once; CDR3aa: CASTLTRDDSGELFF; CDR3nt: TGTGCCAGCACTCTAACCCGGGACGATTCCGGGGAGCTGTTTTTT
d_gene: .; v_gene: TRBV7-9; j_gene: TRBJ2-5; abundance: .; CDR3aa: CASSLGADRDPSGETQYF; CDR3nt: TGTGCCAGCAGCTTAGGGGCCGACCGGGACCCAAGCGGAGAGACCCAGTACTTC
d_gene: .; v_gene: TRBV29-1; j_gene: TRBJ2-7; abundance: .; CDR3aa: CSGRDGTYEQYF; CDR3nt: TGCAGCGGCAGGGACGGAACCTACGAGCAGTACTTC
d_gene: TRBD1; v_gene: TRBV4-1; j_gene: TRBJ2-2; abundance: few; CDR3aa: CASSQEGGQGEGGELFF; CDR3nt: TGCGCCAGCAGCCAAGAAGGTGGACAGGGGGAGGGCGGGGAGCTGTTTTTT
d_gene: .; v_gene: TRBV4-3; j_gene: TRBJ1-5; abundance: .; CDR3aa: CASSQGVGDPVQPQHF; CDR3nt: TGCGCCAGCAGCCAAGGGGTTGGGGACCCTGTCCAGCCCCAGCATTTT